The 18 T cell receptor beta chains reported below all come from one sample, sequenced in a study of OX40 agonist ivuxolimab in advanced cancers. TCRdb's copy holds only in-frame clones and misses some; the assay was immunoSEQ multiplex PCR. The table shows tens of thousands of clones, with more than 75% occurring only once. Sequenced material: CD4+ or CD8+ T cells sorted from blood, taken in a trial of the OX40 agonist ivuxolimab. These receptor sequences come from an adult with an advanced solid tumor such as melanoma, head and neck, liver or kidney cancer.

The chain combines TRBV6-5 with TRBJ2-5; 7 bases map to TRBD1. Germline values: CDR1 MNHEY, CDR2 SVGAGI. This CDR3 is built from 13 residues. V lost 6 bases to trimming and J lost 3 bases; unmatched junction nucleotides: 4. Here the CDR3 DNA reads TGTGCCAGCAGCTACCAGGGGGAAGAGACCCAGTACTTC. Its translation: CASSYQGEETQYF.

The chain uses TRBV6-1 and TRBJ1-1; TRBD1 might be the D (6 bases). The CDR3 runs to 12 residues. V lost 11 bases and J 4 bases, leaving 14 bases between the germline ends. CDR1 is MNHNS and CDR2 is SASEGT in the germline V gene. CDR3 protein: CAHREGGTEAFF. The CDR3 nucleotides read TGTGCCCACAGGGAGGGAGGCACTGAAGCTTTCTTT.

CDR3 sequence: CAISAPTSGINTGELFF. The CDR3 nucleotides read TGTGCCATCAGTGCCCCGACTAGCGGGATTAACACCGGGGAGCTGTTTTTT. The rearrangement links TRBV10-3 to TRBJ2-2; 11 bases align to TRBD2. The CDR3 totals 17 residues. Germline loops: CDR1 ENHRY, CDR2 SYGVKD. The V gene end was trimmed by 4 bases and the J gene end by 2 bases; junction bases not matched to a gene: 6.

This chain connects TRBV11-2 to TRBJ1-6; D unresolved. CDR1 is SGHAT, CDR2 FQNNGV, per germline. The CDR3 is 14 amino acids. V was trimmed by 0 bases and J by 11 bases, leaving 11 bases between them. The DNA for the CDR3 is TGTGCCAGCAGCTTAGACAGGCCGGCGACACCCCTCCACTTT. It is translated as CASSLDRPATPLHF.

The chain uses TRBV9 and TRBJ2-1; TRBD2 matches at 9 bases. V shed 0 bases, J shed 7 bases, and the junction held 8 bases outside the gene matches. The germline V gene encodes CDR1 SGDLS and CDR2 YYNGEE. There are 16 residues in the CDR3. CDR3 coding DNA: TGTGCCAGCAGCGTAGTACCTAGCGGGGCTAGGAATGAGCAGTTCTTC. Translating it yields CASSVVPSGARNEQFF. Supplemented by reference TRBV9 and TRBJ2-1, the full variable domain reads DSGVTQTPKHLITATGQRVTLRCSPRSGDLSVYWYQQSLDQGLQFLIQYYNGEERAKGNILERFSAQQFPDLHSELNLSSLELGDSALYFCASSVVPSGARNEQFFGPGTRLTVL.

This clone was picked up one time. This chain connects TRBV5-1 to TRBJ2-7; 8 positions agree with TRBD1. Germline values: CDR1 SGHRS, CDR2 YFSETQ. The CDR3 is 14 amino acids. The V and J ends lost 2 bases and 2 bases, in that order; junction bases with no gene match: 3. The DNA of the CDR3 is TGCGCCAGCAGCTTCGTGGACAGGGCCTACGAGCAGTACTTC. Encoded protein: CASSFVDRAYEQYF.

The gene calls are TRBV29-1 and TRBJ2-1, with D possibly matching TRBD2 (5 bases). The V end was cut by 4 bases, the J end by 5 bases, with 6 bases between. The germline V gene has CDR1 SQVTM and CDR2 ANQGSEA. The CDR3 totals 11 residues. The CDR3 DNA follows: TGCAGCGTTGTTAGCGACAATGAGCAGTTCTTC. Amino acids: CSVVSDNEQFF.

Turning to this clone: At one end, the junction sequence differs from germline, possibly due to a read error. The CDR3, as DNA: TGTGCCAGCACCGCGGGCACTGAGCAGTTCTTC. It translates to CASTAGTEQFF. The chain couples TRBV5-1 to TRBJ2-1; tentatively, D is TRBD2 (5 bases). Germline V gives CDR1 SGHRS, CDR2 YFSETQ. CDR3 length equals 11 residues. Based on the CDR3 plus reference TRBV5-1 and TRBJ2-1, the full variable domain is KAGVTQTPRYLIKTRGQQVTLSCSPISGHRSVSWYQQTPGQGLQFLFEYFSETQRNKGNFPGRFSGRQFSNSRSEMNVSTLELGDSALYLCASTAGTEQFFGPGTRLTVL.

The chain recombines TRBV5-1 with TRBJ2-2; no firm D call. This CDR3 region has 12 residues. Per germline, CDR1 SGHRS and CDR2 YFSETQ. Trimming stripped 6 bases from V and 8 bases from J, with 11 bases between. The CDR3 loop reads CASMAPWGELFF. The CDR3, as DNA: TGCGCCAGCATGGCACCCTGGGGGGAGCTGTTTTTT.

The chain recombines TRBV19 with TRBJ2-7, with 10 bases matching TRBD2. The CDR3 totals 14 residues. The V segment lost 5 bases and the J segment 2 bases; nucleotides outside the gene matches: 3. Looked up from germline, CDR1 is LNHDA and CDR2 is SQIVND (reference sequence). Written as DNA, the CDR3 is TGTGCCAGTAGTCCGAGCGGGAGGGCCTACGAGCAGTACTTC. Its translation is CASSPSGRAYEQYF.

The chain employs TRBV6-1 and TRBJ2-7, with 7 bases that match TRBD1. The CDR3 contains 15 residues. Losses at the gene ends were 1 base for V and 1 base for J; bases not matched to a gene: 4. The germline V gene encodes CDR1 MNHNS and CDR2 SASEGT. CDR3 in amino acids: CASSEEWDSSYEQYF. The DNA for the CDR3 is TGTGCCAGCAGTGAAGAGTGGGACAGTTCCTACGAGCAGTACTTC.

The CDR3 region has the DNA TGTGCCAGCAGCATACCGGGACAGGGAGCCTACGAGCAGTACTTC. It is translated as CASSIPGQGAYEQYF. V and J are TRBV11-2 and TRBJ2-7; the match to TRBD1 covers 9 bases. The V segment lost 5 bases and the J segment 2 bases; nucleotides outside the gene matches: 7. The germline V gene has CDR1 SGHAT and CDR2 FQNNGV. The CDR3 sequence is 15 residues long.

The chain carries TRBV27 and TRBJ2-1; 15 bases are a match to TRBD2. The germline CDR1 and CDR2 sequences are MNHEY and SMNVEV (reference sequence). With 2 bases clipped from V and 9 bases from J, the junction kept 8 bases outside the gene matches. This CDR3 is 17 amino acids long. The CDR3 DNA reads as TGTGCCAGCAGTTTACCCCCCCGGACTAGCGGGGGGGGTGAGCAGTTCTTC. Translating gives CASSLPPRTSGGGEQFF.

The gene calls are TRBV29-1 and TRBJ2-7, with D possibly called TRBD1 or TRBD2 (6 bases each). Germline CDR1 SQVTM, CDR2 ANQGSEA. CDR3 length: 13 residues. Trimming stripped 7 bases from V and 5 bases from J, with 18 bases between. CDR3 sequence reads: CSGRGGGHNEQYF. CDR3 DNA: TGCAGCGGGAGAGGGGGAGGACACAACGAGCAGTACTTC.

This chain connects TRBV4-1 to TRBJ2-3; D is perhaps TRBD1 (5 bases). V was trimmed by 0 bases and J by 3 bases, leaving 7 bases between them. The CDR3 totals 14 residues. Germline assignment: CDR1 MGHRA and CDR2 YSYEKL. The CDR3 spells CASSQDYRTDTQYF. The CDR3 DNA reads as TGCGCCAGCAGCCAAGATTACAGGACAGATACGCAGTATTTT.

The CDR3 here is CASSPDRGSGNTIYF. Written as DNA, the CDR3 is TGTGCCAGCAGCCCGGACAGGGGATCTGGAAACACCATATATTTT. V usage is TRBV9 and J usage is TRBJ1-3; 9 nucleotides agree with TRBD1. V shed 4 bases, J shed 1 base, and the junction held 3 bases outside the gene matches. The CDR3 loop spans 15 amino acids. Germline lookup yields CDR1 SGDLS and CDR2 YYNGEE. The variable domain in full, completed from reference TRBV9 and TRBJ1-3, reads DSGVTQTPKHLITATGQRVTLRCSPRSGDLSVYWYQQSLDQGLQFLIQYYNGEERAKGNILERFSAQQFPDLHSELNLSSLELGDSALYFCASSPDRGSGNTIYFGEGSWLTVV.

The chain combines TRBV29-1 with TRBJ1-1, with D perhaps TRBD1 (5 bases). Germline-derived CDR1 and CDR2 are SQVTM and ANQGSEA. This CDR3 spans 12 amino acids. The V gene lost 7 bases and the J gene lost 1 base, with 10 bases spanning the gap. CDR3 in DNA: TGCAGCGCGACGGGGACGAACACTGAAGCTTTCTTT. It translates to CSATGTNTEAFF.

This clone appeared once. This chain's CDR3 is CASSLSLGKTYEQYF. The CDR3 DNA reads as TGCGCCAGCAGCTTGAGCTTAGGGAAAACCTACGAGCAGTACTTC. The chain carries TRBV5-1 and TRBJ2-7, with D unclear. CDR3 length: 15 residues. The V and J ends lost 1 base and 2 bases respectively, with 13 bases between them. In germline, CDR1 is SGHRS, CDR2 YFSETQ.